The clone carrying this T cell receptor beta chain was seen a handful of times. Its target is unknown. This entry comes from a study of shared clonotypes between healthy human individuals. Study findings and constraints: Memory subsets had estimated richness that was generally smaller than that of naive subsets. Clonotypes shared by all four donors outscored non-shared clonotypes in generation probability. In a few donors, about 5% of naive CD4 clonotypes appeared in common.

Profiled with immunoSEQ multiplex PCR; TCRdb holds only in-frame clones, not every one. The data show about 1 million clones, roughly 75% seen once. Sequencing was carried out using memory CD4+ T cells sorted from blood. Subset noted: CD45RA-negative fraction. This receptor was obtained from a man aged 18 to 29 in good health.

The CDR3 sequence is CASKRQGGPRQETQYF. In DNA, the CDR3 is TGTGCCAGCAAAAGACAGGGGGGGCCCCGCCAAGAGACCCAGTACTTC. The chain uses TRBV7-2 and TRBJ2-5; 9 bases map to TRBD1. Trimming took 7 bases from V and 1 from J; bases not matched to a gene: 10. CDR3 length: 16 residues. Germline CDR1 SGHTA, CDR2 FQGNSA.